The clone carrying this T cell receptor (beta chain) was recorded only once. Its antigen is undetermined. This sample is drawn from a study of T cell responses to AZD1222 COVID-19 vaccine. Study findings and constraints: Across the whole spike, CD4 TCRs peaked at regions 160-218 and 743-854.

J gave up 9 bases and V 4 bases, and 4 bases lay outside the gene matches. CDR1 is MGHDK and CDR2 is SYGVNS in the germline V gene. This CDR3 comprises 14 residues. Repertoires were generated with immunoSEQ multiplex PCR, while TCRdb's copy carries only in-frame clones and drops some. The sample has 100,000 to 150,000 clones, just over 90% seen once. The sequence was collected from an adult who received the AZD1222 COVID-19 vaccine. The chain carries TRBV25-1 and TRBJ1-6, with 9 bases lining up with TRBD1. The sequencing used peripheral blood, collected 28 days after the second AZD1222 dose. The CDR3 DNA sequence: TGTGCCAGCAGTGGAGGGACAGGGACTTCACCCCTCCACTTT. This codes for CASSGGTGTSPLHF.